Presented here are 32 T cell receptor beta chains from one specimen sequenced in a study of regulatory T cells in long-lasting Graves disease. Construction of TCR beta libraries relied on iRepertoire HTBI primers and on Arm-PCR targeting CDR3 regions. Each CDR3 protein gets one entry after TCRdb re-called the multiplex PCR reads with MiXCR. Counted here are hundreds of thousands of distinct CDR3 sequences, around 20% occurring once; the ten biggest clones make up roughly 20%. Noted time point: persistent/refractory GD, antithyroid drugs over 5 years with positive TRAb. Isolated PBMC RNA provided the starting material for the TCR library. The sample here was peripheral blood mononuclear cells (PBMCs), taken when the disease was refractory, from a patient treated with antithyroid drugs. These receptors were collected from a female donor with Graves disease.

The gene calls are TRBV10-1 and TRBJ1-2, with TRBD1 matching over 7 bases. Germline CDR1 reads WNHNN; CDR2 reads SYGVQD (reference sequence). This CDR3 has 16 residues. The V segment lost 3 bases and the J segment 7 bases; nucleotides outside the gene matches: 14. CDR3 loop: CASSDINLKGAPGYTF. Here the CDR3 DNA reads TGCGCCAGCAGTGACATCAACTTGAAGGGGGCGCCTGGCTACACCTTC.

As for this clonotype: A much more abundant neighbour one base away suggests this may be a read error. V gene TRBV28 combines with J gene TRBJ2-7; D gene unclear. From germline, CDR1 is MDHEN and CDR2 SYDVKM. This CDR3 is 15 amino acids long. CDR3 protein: CASTSATASSYEQCF. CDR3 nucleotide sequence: TGTGCCAGCACCTCGGCGACGGCGAGCTCCTACGAGCAGTGCTTC.

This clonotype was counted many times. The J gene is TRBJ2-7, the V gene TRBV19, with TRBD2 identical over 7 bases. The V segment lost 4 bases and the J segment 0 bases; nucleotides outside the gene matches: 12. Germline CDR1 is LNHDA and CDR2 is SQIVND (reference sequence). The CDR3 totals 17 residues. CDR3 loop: CASSKQVPGLYSYEQYF. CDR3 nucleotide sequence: TGTGCCAGTAGTAAACAAGTACCGGGACTATACTCCTACGAGCAGTACTTC.

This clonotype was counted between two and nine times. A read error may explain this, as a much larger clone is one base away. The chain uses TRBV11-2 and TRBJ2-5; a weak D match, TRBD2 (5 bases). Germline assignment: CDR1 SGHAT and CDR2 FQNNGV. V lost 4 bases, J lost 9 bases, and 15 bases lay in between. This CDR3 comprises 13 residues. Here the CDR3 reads CASSSGPPEAQYF. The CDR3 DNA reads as TGTGCCAGCAGCTCCGGCCCCCCGGAGGCCCAGTACTTC.

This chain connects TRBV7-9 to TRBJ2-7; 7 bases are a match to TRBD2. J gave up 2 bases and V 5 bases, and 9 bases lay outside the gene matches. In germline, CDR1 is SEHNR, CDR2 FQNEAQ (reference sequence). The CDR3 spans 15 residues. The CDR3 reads CASSRREAAAYEQYF. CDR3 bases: TGTGCCAGCAGCCGACGGGAGGCGGCGGCCTACGAGCAGTACTTC.

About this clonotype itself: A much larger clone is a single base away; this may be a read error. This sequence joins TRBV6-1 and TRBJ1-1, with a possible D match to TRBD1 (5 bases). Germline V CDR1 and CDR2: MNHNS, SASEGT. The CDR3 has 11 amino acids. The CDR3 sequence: CASTGNAEAFF. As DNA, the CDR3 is TGTGCCAGCACAGGGAACGCTGAAGCTTTCTTT.

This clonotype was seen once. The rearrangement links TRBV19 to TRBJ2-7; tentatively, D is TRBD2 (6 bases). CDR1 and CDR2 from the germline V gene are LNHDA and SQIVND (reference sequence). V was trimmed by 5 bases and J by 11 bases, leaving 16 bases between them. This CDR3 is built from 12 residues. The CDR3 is CASSAGTDSEYF. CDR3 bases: TGTGCCAGTAGTGCCGGGACTGACAGCGAGTACTTC.

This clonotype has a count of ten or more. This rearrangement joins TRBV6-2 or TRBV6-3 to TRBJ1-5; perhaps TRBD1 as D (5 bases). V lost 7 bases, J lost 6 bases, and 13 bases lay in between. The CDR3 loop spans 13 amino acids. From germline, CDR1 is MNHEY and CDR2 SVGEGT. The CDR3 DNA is TGTGCCAGCACCCCCGTGGGGGGTCAGCCCCAGCATTTT. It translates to CASTPVGGQPQHF.

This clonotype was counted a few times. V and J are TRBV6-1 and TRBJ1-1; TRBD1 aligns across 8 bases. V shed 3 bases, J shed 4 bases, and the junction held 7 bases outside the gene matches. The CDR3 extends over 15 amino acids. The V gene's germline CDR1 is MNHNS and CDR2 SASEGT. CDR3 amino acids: CASSDLRGPLTEAFF. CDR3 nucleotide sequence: TGTGCCAGCAGTGACCTCAGGGGGCCCCTCACTGAAGCTTTCTTT.

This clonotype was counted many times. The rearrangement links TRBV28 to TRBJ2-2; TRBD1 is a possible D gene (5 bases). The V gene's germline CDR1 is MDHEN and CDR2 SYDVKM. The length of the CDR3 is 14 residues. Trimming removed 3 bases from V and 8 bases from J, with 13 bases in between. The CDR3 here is CASSLADSRGELFF. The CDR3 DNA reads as TGTGCCAGCAGTTTGGCAGACAGTAGAGGGGAGCTGTTTTTT.

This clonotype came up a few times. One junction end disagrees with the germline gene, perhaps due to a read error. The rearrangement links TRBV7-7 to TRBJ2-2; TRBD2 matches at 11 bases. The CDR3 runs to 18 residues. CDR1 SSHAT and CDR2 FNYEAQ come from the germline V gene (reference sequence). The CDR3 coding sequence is TGTGCTAGCAGCTTAGCCGGGACTAGCGGAGGGCACACCGGGGAGCTGTTTTTT. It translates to CASSLAGTSGGHTGELFF.

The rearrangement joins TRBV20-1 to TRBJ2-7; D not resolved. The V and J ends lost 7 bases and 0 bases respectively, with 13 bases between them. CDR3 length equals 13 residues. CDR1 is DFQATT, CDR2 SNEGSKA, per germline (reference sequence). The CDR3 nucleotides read TGCAGTGTCCCGGGCCTGAACTCCTACGAGCAGTACTTC. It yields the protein CSVPGLNSYEQYF.

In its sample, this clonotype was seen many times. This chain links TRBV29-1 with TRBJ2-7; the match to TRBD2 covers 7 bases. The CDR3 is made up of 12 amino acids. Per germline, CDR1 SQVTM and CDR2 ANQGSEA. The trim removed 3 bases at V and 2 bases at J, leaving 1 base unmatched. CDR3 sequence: CSVDAGAYEQYF. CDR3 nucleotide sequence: TGCAGCGTTGACGCGGGGGCCTACGAGCAGTACTTC.

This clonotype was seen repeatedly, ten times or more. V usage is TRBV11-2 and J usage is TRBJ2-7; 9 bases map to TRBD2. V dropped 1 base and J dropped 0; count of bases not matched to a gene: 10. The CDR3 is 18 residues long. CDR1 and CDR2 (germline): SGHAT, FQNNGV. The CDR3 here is CASSLGSGLAFSSYEQYF. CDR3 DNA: TGTGCCAGCAGCTTAGGTTCGGGACTAGCCTTTAGCTCCTACGAGCAGTACTTC.

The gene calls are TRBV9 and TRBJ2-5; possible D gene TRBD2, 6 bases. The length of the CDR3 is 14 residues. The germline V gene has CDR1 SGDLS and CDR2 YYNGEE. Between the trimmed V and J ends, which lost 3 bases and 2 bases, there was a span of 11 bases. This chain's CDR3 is CASSATLAQETQYF. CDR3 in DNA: TGTGCCAGCAGCGCCACTCTAGCGCAAGAGACCCAGTACTTC.

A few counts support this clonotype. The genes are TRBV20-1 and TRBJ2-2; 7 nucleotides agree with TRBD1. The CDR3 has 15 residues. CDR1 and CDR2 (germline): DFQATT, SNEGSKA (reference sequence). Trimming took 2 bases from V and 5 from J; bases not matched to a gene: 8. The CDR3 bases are TGCAGTGCTAGAAGGCAGGGGGTTTGGACCGGGGAGCTGTTTTTT. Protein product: CSARRQGVWTGELFF.

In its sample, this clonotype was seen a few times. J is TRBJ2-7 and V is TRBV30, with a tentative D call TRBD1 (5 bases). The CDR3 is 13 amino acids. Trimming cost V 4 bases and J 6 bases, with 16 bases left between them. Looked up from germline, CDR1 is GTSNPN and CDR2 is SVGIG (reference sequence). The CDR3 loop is CAWKSGRVGEQYF. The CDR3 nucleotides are TGTGCCTGGAAATCTGGCAGGGTGGGCGAGCAGTACTTC.

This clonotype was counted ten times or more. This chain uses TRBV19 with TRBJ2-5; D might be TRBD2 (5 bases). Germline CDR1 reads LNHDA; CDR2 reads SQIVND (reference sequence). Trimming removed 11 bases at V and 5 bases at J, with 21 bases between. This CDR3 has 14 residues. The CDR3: CAFVRALAFETQYF. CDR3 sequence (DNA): TGTGCCTTTGTGCGGGCCCTAGCTTTCGAGACCCAGTACTTC.

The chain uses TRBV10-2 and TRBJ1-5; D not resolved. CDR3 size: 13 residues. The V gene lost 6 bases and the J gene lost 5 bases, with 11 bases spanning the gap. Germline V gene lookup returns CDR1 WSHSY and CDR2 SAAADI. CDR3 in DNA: TGCGCCAGCAGGCAGGCCGGTGATCAGCCCCAGCATTTT. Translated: CASRQAGDQPQHF.

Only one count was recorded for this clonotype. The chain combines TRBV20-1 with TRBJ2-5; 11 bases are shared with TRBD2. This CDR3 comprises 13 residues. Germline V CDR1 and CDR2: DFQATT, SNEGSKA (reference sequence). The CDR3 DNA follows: TGCAGCGGCACTAGCGGGAGAGTTGAGACCCAGTACTTC. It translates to CSGTSGRVETQYF.

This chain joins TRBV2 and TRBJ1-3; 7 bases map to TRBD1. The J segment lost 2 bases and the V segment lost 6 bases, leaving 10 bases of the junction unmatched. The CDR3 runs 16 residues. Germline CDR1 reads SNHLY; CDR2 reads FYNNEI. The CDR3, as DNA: TGTGCCAGCAGATGGGAGACCACAGGGGCTGGAAACACCATATATTTT. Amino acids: CASRWETTGAGNTIYF. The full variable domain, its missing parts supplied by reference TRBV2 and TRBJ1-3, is EPEVTQTPSHQVTQMGQEVILRCVPISNHLYFYWYRQILGQKVEFLVSFYNNEISEKSEIFDDQFSVERPDGSNFTLKIRSTKLEDSAMYFCASRWETTGAGNTIYFGEGSWLTVV.

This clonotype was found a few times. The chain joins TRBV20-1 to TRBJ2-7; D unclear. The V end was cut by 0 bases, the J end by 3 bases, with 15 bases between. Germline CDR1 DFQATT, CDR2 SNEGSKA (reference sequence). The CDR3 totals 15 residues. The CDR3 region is CSARDLPSGDYEQYF. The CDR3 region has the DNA TGCAGTGCTAGAGATCTTCCGTCTGGGGACTACGAGCAGTACTTC.

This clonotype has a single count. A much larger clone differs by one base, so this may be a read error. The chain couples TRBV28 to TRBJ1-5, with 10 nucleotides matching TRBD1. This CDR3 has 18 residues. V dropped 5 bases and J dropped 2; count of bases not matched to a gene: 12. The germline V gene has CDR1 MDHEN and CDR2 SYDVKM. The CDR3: CASSETDRGMIGNQPQHF. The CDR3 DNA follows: TGTGCCAGCAGTGAAACGGACAGGGGGATGATTGGCAATCAGCCCCAGCATTTT.

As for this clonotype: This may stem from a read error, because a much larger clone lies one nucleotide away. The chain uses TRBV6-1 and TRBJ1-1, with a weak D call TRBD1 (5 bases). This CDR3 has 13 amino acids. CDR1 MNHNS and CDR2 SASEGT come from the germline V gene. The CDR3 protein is CASSDGANTEALF. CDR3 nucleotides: TGTGCCAGCAGTGACGGGGCTAACACTGAAGCTCTCTTT.

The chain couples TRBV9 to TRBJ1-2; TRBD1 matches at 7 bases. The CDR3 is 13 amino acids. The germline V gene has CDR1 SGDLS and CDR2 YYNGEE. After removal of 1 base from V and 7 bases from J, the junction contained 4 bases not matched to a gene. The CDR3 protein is CASSVTNRGGYTF. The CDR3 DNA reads TGTGCCAGCAGCGTAACCAACAGGGGTGGCTACACCTTC.

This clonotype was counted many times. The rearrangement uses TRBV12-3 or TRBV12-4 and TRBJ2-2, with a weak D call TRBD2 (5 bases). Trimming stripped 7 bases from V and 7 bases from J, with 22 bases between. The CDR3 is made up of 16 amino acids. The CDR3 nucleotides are TGTGCCAGCACCGATACGGGGAGCTTCAAGAGCGGGGAGCTGTTTTTT. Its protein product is CASTDTGSFKSGELFF.

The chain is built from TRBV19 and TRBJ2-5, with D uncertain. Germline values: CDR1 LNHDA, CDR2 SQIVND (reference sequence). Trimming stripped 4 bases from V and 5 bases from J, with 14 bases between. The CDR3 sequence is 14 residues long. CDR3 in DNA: TGTGCCAGTAGTAACTCGCTCGGGCGTGAGACCCAGTACTTC. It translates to CASSNSLGRETQYF.

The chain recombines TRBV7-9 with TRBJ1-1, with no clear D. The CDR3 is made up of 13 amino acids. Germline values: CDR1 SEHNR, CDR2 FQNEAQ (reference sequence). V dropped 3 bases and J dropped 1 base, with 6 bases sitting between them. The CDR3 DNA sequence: TGTGCCAGCAGCTTTTTACAGAACACTGAAGCTTTCTTT. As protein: CASSFLQNTEAFF.

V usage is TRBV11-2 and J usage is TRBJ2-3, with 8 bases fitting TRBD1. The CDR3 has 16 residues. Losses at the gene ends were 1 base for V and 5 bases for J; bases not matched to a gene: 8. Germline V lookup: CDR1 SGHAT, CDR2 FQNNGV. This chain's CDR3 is CASSLGRTGMGDTQYF. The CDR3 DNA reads TGTGCCAGCAGCTTAGGTCGGACAGGGATGGGAGATACGCAGTATTTT.

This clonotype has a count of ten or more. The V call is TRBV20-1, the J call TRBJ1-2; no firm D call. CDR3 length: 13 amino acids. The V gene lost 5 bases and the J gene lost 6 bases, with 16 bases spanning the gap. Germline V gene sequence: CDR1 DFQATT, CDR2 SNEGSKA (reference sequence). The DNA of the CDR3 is TGCAGTGCTCACGACGGATCCCCCAATGGCTACACCTTC. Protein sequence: CSAHDGSPNGYTF.

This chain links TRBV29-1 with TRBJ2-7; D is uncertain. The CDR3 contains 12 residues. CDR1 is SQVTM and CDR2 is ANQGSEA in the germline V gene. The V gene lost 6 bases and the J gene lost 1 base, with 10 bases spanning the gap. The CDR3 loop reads CSVSWGSYEQYF. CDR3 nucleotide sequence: TGCAGCGTAAGTTGGGGATCCTACGAGCAGTACTTC.

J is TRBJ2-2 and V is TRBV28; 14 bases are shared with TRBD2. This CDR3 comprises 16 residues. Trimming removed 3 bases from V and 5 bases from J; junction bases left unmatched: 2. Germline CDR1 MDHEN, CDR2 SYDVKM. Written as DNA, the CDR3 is TGTGCCAGCAGTTTCGGGACTAGCGGGAGAACCGGGGAGCTGTTTTTT. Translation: CASSFGTSGRTGELFF.